This T cell receptor (beta chain) was sequenced for a study of monozygotic twins with inflammatory bowel disease. In regard to this clonotype: Its antigen is undetermined.

Making each TCR library took around 3,400 ng of total RNA. The cDNA of both the TCRalpha and TCRbeta chains was subjected to two nested PCRs of about 15 and 9 cycles. Reanalyzing the 5' RACE reads, TCRdb keeps one entry per CDR3 protein, without DNA. The repertoire table contains a few hundred thousand distinct CDR3 sequences. Germline assignment: CDR1 DFQATT and CDR2 SNEGSKA (reference sequence). This CDR3 has 14 amino acids. Findings and limits, study-wide: Those with IBD had lower TCRbeta diversity (inverse Simpson) than their healthy co-twins did.

The sample was blood. This sequence joins TRBV20-1 and TRBJ1-3; the D gene TCRdb calls, TRBD1, cannot be checked with no DNA. This sequence originates from a human donor with ulcerative colitis or Crohn's disease, or a healthy co-twin of an affected twin (not recorded which). The CDR3 loop is CSARDLDSFSTIYF.